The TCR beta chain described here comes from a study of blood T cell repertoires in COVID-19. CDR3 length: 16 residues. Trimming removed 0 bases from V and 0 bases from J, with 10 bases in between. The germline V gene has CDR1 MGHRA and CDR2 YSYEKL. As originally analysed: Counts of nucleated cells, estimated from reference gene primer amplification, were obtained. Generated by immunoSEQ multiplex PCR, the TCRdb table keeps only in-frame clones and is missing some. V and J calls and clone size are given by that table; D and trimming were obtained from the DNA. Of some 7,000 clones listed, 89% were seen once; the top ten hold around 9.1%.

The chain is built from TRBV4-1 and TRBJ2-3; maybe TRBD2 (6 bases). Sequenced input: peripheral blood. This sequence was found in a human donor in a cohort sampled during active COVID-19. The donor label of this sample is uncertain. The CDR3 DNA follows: TGCGCCAGCAGCCAAGATGGCGGGGCCAGCACAGATACGCAGTATTTT. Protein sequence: CASSQDGGASTDTQYF.